A selection of T cell receptor beta chains follows, all from one sample in a study of T cell repertoires in aging, cancer and after chemotherapy. Each CDR3 protein gets one entry after TCRdb re-called the multiplex PCR reads with MiXCR. The sample contains 10,000 to 15,000 distinct CDR3 sequences, approximately 40% of which appear only once. Sequenced input: blood. The receptors stem from a human donor in good health. The donor label of this sample is uncertain. Each CDR3 is given without its conserved first and last residue.

TRBV30,AWANTGNQPQH
TRBV19,ASSEGRRRYGYT
TRBV11-3,ASSDIWTGGARETQY
TRBV11-3,ASSPGGTGTQY
TRBV30,ACSGDVTYEQY
TRBV19,ASSISGTTYEQY
TRBV15,ATSSPSGVLEQY
TRBV5-4,ASSHAGSGGPETQY
TRBV6-4,ASSEGGGAGTQY
TRBV19,ASSSPIMNTGELF
TRBV6-5,ASRSGGGTEAF
TRBV19,ASSIKPANTQY
TRBV5-4,ASSRPGGANEQF